Listed below are T cell receptor beta chains from one sample, sequenced in a study of blood T cell repertoires in COVID-19. This table comes from immunoSEQ multiplex PCR, and its TCRdb copy is limited to in-frame clones, with some not included. The table lists about 170,000 clones, approximately 87% of them singletons. The sequencing sample was made of PBMCs or T cells enriched from blood (not recorded which). The receptors here all came from a woman aged 50 to 60 who had recovered from COVID-19. Both conserved end residues are part of each CDR3. The order of the fields is V gene, clone size, J gene, D gene, CDR3 DNA, CDR3 protein. D genes are given only for firm matches. Only some rows state a clone size, as once, few, many or a class for expanded clones.

TRBV4-1	-	TRBJ1-2	TRBD1	TGCGCCAGCAGCCCGGGGGCGGACAGGGCACCTAGGAGAGGCTACACCTTC	CASSPGADRAPRRGYTF
TRBV13	-	TRBJ1-1	-	TGTGCCAGCATCCAAGGGGCTAACACTGAAGCTTTCTTT	CASIQGANTEAFF
TRBV3-1/TRBV3-2	few	TRBJ1-2	-	TGTGCCAGCAGCCCCCTCTCGTCCCCGGTGAACTATGGCTACACCTTC	CASSPLSSPVNYGYTF
TRBV6-5	-	TRBJ2-6	TRBD1	TGTGCCAGCATGGGTCAGGGGGCTGGGGCCAACGTCCTGACTTTC	CASMGQGAGANVLTF
TRBV5-1	-	TRBJ2-3	TRBD2	TGCGCCAGCAGATTTCGACTAGCGGAAAGGGAGTCGCGGTATTTT	CASRFRLAERESRYF
TRBV28	-	TRBJ1-4	TRBD1	TGTGCCAGCAGTGACCCCGGACAGGGGGAAAAACTGTTTTTT	CASSDPGQGEKLFF
TRBV5-1	-	TRBJ1-6	-	TGCGCCAGCAGCTTGGTCTCTCGCCCAGGGAGGGCCTCCACCAATTCACCCCTCCACTTT	CASSLVSRPGRASTNSPLHF
TRBV19	-	TRBJ2-5	-	TGTGCCACCAAGATCTCCGGGACACCGTCCTCAATCGAGACCCAGTACTTC	CATKISGTPSSIETQYF
TRBV7-8	-	TRBJ1-1	-	TGTGCCAGCAGCTTAGGCCCTTCTTACATCTGGAACACTGAAGCTTTCTTT	CASSLGPSYIWNTEAFF
TRBV7-2	-	TRBJ1-5	-	TGTGCCAGCAGCTACGACAGGCCGAATCAGCCCCAGCATTTT	CASSYDRPNQPQHF
TRBV23-1	-	TRBJ2-1	TRBD2	TGCGCCAGCAGTCAATTGATTGGCGGGAGGACCGAATACAATGAGCAGTTCTTC	CASSQLIGGRTEYNEQFF
TRBV6-5	-	TRBJ2-2	TRBD1	TGTGCCAGCAGTTTAGGGACAGGTGGCACCGGGGAGCTGTTTTTT	CASSLGTGGTGELFF
TRBV21-1	few	TRBJ2-2	-	TGTGCCAGCAACTTCCGGGACAGGGCCACCGGGGAGCTGTTTTTT	CASNFRDRATGELFF
TRBV18	-	TRBJ1-4	TRBD1	TGTGCCAGCTCGCCCGGGACAGTAAATGAAAAACTGTTTTTT	CASSPGTVNEKLFF
TRBV7-9	-	TRBJ1-6	-	TGTGCCAGCAGCTTAGTTGGTAGTCACGGCTATAATTCACCCCTCCACTTT	CASSLVGSHGYNSPLHF
TRBV7-9	-	TRBJ1-3	-	TGTGCCAGCAGAAGAGGGCGGGACTCTGGAAACACCATATATTTT	CASRRGRDSGNTIYF